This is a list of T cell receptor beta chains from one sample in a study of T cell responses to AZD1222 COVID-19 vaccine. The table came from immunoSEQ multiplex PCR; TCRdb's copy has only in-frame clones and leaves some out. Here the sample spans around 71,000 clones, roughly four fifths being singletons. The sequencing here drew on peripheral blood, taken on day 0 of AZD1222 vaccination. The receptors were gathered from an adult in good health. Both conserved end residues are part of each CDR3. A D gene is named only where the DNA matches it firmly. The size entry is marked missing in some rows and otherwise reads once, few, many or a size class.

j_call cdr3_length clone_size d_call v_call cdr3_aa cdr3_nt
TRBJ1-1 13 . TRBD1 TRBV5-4 CASTRDRAGTSFF TGTGCCAGCACCAGGGACAGGGCCGGGACCTCCTTCTTT
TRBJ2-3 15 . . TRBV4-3 CASSQDLGPTDTQYF TGCGCCAGCAGCCAAGATCTGGGTCCCACAGATACGCAGTATTTT
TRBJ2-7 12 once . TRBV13 CASSLVQREQYF TGTGCCAGCAGCTTAGTACAAAGGGAGCAGTACTTC
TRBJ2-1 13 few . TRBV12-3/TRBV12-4 CASSPSPMDEQFF TGTGCCAGCAGTCCATCCCCGATGGATGAGCAGTTCTTC
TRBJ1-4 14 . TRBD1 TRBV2 CASSEVSGGGKLFF TGTGCCAGCAGTGAAGTCTCAGGGGGTGGAAAACTGTTTTTT
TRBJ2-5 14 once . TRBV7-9 CASSLVSGQETQYF TGTGCCAGCAGCTTAGTGTCAGGGCAAGAGACCCAGTACTTC
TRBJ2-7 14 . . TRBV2 CASSVARDSYEQYF TGTGCCAGCAGTGTGGCCAGGGACTCCTACGAGCAGTACTTC
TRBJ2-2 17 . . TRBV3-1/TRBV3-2 CASSQPGFRDEGGELFF TGTGCCAGCAGCCAACCGGGTTTCCGGGATGAGGGCGGGGAGCTGTTTTTT
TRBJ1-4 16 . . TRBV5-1 CASSLDSLKGREKLFF TGCGCCAGCAGCTTGGACAGCCTTAAGGGGCGGGAAAAACTGTTTTTT
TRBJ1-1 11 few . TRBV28 CASRLPGEAFF TGTGCCAGCAGACTACCAGGGGAGGCTTTCTTT
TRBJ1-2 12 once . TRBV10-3 CAISHDSYGYTF TGTGCCATCAGCCACGACAGCTATGGCTACACCTTC
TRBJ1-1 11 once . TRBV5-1 CASRGDTEAFF TGCGCCAGCAGAGGGGACACTGAAGCTTTCTTT
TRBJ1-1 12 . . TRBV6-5 CASSSTYTEAFF TGTGCCAGCAGTTCTACTTACACTGAAGCTTTCTTT
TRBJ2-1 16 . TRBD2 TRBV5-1 CASTSWGIAGLNEQFF TGCGCCAGCACCTCGTGGGGGATAGCGGGTCTCAATGAGCAGTTCTTC
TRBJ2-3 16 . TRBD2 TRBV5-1 CASSTALAGASDTQYF TGCGCCAGCAGCACCGCACTAGCGGGGGCCTCAGATACGCAGTATTTT
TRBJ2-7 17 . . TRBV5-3 CARSLAPVGEIAYEQYF TGTGCCAGAAGCTTGGCTCCGGTGGGGGAAATAGCCTACGAGCAGTACTTC
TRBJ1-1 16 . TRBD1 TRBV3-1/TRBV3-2 CASSQAGGAVNTEAFF TGTGCCAGCAGCCAAGCAGGGGGAGCAGTGAACACTGAAGCTTTCTTT
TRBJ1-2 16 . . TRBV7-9 CASSLDGRLLNYGYTF TGTGCCAGCAGCTTAGATGGCCGGCTCCTGAACTATGGCTACACCTTC
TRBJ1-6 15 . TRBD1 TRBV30 CAWSVGTGSNSPLHF TGTGCCTGGAGTGTTGGGACAGGGAGTAATTCACCCCTCCACTTT
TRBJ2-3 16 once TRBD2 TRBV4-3 CASSQEVGRGADTQYF TGCGCCAGCAGCCAAGAGGTCGGGAGGGGAGCGGATACGCAGTATTTT
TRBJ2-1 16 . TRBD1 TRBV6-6 CASRVAGTGASNEQFF TGTGCCAGCAGGGTTGCCGGGACAGGGGCTAGTAATGAGCAGTTCTTC
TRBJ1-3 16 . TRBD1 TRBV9 CASSPETGLGGNTIYF TGTGCCAGCAGCCCCGAGACAGGGTTAGGTGGAAACACCATATATTTT
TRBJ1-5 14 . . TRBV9 CASSASGVFQPQHF TGTGCCAGCAGCGCAAGTGGGGTTTTTCAGCCCCAGCATTTT